This entry is about one TCR beta chain. Its antigen target is currently unknown. No much larger clone is present one base from it, and per-base qualities are unavailable. CDR1 and CDR2, per the germline V gene (reference sequence), are MNHNY and SVGAGI. After removal of 5 bases from V and 5 bases from J, the junction retains 8 bases not matched to a gene. Reading from cysteine to phenylalanine, the CDR3 counts 15 amino acids. Only the CDR3 DNA stays, 45 bases, in frame from base 1. The High Capacity cDNA Reverse Transcription Kit was used to reverse transcribe all of the isolated RNA, meaning that expressed TCRB transcripts were what got sequenced. Naive, central memory and regulatory T cell samples underwent deep immunoSEQ sequencing, averaging approximately 3.5 million total reads per sample. After sorted cells were lysed in RLT buffer, RNA was extracted with DNase-treated RNeasy Micro or Mini kits, with the choice depending on cell number. Each cell subset was processed on its own to prevent cross-contamination, while patient and healthy donor samples were processed together. Using the immunoSEQ multiplex PCR, TCRB sequences were amplified from cDNA into 87-bp fragments spanning the CDR3 region. Sequencing of the amplicons was done on the Illumina HiSeq platform. The authors' pipeline ran thus. PCR bias was computationally corrected using synthetic template baselines, reads within Hamming distance 2 were collapsed, and singletons that could not be merged were discarded. Reads were aligned to IMGT to assign V, D and J genes, CDR3 length, and insertions or deletions at six rearrangement sites. Clonotype counts were normalized to sorted cell number within each subset before computing true diversity and Gini coefficients with the tcR R package. The overlap coefficient, calculated on TCRB nucleotide sequences, was used to quantify repertoire sharing. Out-of-frame TCRB sequences from naive cells were analyzed to stand in for the pre-selection repertoire. This is the immuneACCESS table as TCRdb keeps it, with only in-frame sequences that have V and J called. A part of the clones is gone; compared with another copy, unresolved V genes explain less than half, and the rest is unexplained. V and J calls and clone size are copied from that table; D and trimming were computed from the DNA. The sample includes about 270,000 clones, with about 13% observed a single time. Clones ranked in the top ten supply under 0.02% of the sample.

Each donor gave one peripheral blood draw, about 100 mL on average, collected into heparinised tubes. A BD FACSAria II was used to sort naive, central memory, regulatory and stem cell-like memory CD4+ T cells with a panel that included CD45RO, CCR7, CD25, CD127, CD95 and CD27. A purity above 95% was achieved for all sorted populations. PBMCs were separated immediately by Lymphoprep density gradient centrifugation and were stained directly, without being cultured. So that batch effects would be minimized, each experiment stained and sorted samples in pairs, pairing one healthy donor with one patient. The record originates from a study of beta chain features in type 1 diabetes (dated by TCRdb to 2016 to 2019). Study-level background: No differences in mean age, gender distribution, total cell number or subset yield were found between patients and healthy donors. A total of around 110,000,000 sorted cells were examined across all samples, and a strong correlation was observed between cell number per subset and RNA yield. The study compared the TCRB repertoires of sorted circulating CD4+ T cell subsets in recently diagnosed type 1 diabetes patients with those in matched healthy donors. Naive and central memory subsets were obtained from all 30 or so donors, but regulatory and stem cell-like memory subsets were isolated from only 8 patients and roughly eight healthy donors.

What the research found in general, with its limitations: A moderate but significant shortening of TCRB CDR3 length was observed in type 1 diabetes patients in all four CD4+ subsets. Sequencing cDNA rather than genomic DNA could over-represent highly expressing activated cells, although activation and CD3 levels did not differ between groups. Fewer insertions and more nucleotide deletions at VDJ recombination sites were observed in patients with type 1 diabetes, implying thymic rearrangement abnormalities. Because the HLA sub-analyses included only small numbers of individuals, any influence of HLA type on TCRB rearrangement was left unresolved. Naive, central memory and regulatory TCRB repertoires appeared to be more similar among patients than among healthy donors. PCR might favor shorter templates, but patient and control samples were amplified and corrected together, so any skew would affect both groups equally.

Sequencing was done on a sample of naive CD4+ T cells from blood. This sample's cell subset or site label indicates: true naive CD4+ T cells. The receptor comes from a man aged 30 to 39 with type 1 diabetes. The receptor chain draws on TRBV6-6 and TRBJ1-5, and TRBD1 matches 8 of the central bases. The CDR3: CASSAQDRDYQPQHF. The nucleotides are TGTGCCAGCAGTGCCCAGGACAGGGATTATCAGCCCCAGCATTTT.